This T cell receptor beta chain was retrieved from a study of a mutant IDH1 vaccine in newly diagnosed glioma. Study-level information: Patients began vaccination 4-6 weeks after radiotherapy alone, or with temozolomide cycles.

TCRdb's copy holds only in-frame clones and misses some; the assay was immunoSEQ multiplex PCR. This table holds some 59,000 clones, about nine tenths found once. Turning to this clone: What it recognizes is unknown.

The junction had 15 bases not matched to a gene; V was cut back by 3 bases and J by 5 bases. Germline V gene data show CDR1 as SGHVS and CDR2 as FNYEAQ. The CDR3 has 17 residues. The sample's time point: week 11, during vaccination. Vaccination used 300 ug of mutant IDH1 20-mer peptide per dose, with topical imiquimod. This specimen consisted of PBMCs, obtained from a glioma patient whose treatment included an IDH1 peptide vaccine. The chain carries TRBV7-6 and TRBJ2-5; TRBD1 matches at 7 bases. The source is a man aged 35-49 years with glioma. The CDR3 sequence: CASSFVHLTGPVETQYF. The CDR3 coding sequence is TGTGCCAGCAGCTTCGTCCACCTGACAGGGCCGGTGGAGACCCAGTACTTC.